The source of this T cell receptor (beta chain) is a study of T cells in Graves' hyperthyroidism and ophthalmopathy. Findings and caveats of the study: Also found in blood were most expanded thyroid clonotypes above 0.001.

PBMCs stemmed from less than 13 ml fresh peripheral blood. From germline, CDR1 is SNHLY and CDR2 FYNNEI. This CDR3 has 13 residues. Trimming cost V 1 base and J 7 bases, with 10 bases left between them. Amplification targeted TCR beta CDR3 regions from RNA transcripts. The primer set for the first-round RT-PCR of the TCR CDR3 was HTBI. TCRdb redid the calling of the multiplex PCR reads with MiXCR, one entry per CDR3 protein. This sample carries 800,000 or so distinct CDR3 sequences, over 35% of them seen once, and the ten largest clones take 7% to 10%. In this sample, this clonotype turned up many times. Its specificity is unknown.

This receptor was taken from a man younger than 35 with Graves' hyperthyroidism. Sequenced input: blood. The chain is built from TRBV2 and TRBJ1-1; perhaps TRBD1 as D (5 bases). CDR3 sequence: CASSEVGLGEAFF. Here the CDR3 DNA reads TGTGCCAGCAGTGAAGTGGGGCTGGGTGAAGCTTTCTTT.